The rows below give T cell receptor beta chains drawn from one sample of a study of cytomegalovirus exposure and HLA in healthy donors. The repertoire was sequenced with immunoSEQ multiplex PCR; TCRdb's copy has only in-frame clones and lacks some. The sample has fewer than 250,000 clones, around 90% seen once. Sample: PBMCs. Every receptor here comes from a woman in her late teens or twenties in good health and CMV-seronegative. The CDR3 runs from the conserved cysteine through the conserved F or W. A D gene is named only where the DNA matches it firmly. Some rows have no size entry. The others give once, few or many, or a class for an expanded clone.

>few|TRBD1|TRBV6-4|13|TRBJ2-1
CASKDREGNEQFF
TGTGCCAGCAAGGACAGGGAAGGAAATGAGCAGTTCTTC
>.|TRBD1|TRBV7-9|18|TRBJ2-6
CSSSLVRGLTSGANVLTF
TGTTCCAGCAGCTTGGTCAGGGGGCTAACTTCTGGGGCCAACGTCCTGACTTTC
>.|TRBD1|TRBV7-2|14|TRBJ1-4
CASSLGRGREKLFF
TGTGCCAGCAGCTTGGGCAGGGGGCGGGAAAAACTGTTTTTT
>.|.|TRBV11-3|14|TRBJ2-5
CASSSGTGSETQYF
TGTGCCAGCAGCTCAGGAACAGGGAGCGAGACCCAGTACTTC
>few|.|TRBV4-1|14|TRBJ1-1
CASSQERGNTEAFF
TGCGCCAGCAGCCAAGAACGAGGGAACACTGAAGCTTTCTTT
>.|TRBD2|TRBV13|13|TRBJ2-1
CASGLAGGNEQFF
TGTGCCAGCGGACTAGCGGGGGGTAATGAGCAGTTCTTC
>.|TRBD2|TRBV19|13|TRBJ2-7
CASSPGGTYEQYF
TGTGCCAGTAGTCCGGGGGGAACCTACGAGCAGTACTTC
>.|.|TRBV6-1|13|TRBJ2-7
CASSEDSSYEQYF
TGTGCCAGCAGTGAGGACAGCTCCTACGAGCAGTACTTC
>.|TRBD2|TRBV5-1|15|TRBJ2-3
CASSRLAGGSDTQYF
TGCGCCAGCAGCCGGCTAGCGGGGGGATCAGATACGCAGTATTTT
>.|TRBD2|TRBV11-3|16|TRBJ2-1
CASSPRWGGSYNEQFF
TGTGCCAGCAGTCCACGGTGGGGGGGCTCCTACAATGAGCAGTTCTTC
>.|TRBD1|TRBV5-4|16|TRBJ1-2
CASSFETGGATYGYTF
TGTGCCAGCAGCTTCGAGACAGGGGGCGCTACCTATGGCTACACCTTC
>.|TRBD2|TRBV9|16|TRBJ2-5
CASSDSGRGRLETQYF
TGTGCCAGCAGCGATAGCGGGAGAGGTCGGCTAGAGACCCAGTACTTC
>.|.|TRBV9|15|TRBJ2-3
CASSVARGSTDTQYF
TGTGCCAGCAGCGTAGCACGGGGGAGCACAGATACGCAGTATTTT
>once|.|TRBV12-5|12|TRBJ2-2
CGSAAGYGELFF
TGTGGGAGTGCAGCCGGCTACGGGGAGCTGTTTTTT
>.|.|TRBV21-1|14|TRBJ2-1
CASSRGLGYNEQFF
TGTGCCAGCTCGAGGGGGTTAGGCTACAATGAGCAGTTCTTC
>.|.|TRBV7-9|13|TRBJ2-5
CASSSSSQETQYF
TGTGCCAGCAGCTCGTCTAGCCAAGAGACCCAGTACTTC
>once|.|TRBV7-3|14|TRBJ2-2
CASSLSSSTGELFF
TGTGCCAGCAGCTTAAGTTCCAGTACGGGGGAGCTGTTTTTT
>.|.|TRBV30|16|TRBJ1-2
CAWSGARQPFFYGYTF
TGTGCCTGGAGTGGAGCGCGACAGCCCTTTTTTTATGGCTACACCTTC
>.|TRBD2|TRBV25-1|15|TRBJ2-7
CASKRSGVTSYEQYF
TGTGCCAGTAAGCGTAGCGGGGTGACCTCCTACGAGCAGTACTTC
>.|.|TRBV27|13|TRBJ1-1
CASSLNMNTEAFF
TGTGCCAGCAGTTTAAACATGAACACTGAAGCTTTCTTT
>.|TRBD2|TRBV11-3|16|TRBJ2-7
CASSHGGGLAGREEYF
TGTGCCAGCAGCCACGGGGGAGGACTAGCGGGACGGGAGGAGTACTTC
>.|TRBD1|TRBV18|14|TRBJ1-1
CASSMDRVNTEAFF
TGTGCCAGCTCCATGGACAGGGTGAACACTGAAGCTTTCTTT
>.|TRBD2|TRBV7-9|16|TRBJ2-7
CASSLVGGIGSYEQYF
TGTGCCAGCAGCTTAGTGGGAGGGATCGGCTCCTACGAGCAGTACTTC
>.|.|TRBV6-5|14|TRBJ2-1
CASNRGQLNNEQFF
TGTGCCAGCAACCGAGGACAGTTGAACAATGAGCAGTTCTTC
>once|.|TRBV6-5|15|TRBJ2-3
CASSPDGGRTDTQYF
TGTGCCAGCAGCCCCGACGGGGGACGCACAGATACGCAGTATTTT
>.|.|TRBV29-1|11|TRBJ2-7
CSVGLSYEQYF
TGCAGCGTGGGCCTCTCCTACGAGCAGTACTTC
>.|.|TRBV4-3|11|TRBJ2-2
CASQGPGELFF
TGCGCCAGTCAGGGGCCCGGGGAGCTGTTTTTT
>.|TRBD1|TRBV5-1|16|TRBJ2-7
CASSLVSGQAPYEQYF
TGCGCCAGCAGCTTGGTTAGTGGACAGGCTCCTTACGAGCAGTACTTC
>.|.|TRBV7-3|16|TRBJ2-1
CASSLTRESSYNEQFF
TGTGCCAGCAGCTTAACGCGCGAGAGCTCCTACAATGAGCAGTTCTTC
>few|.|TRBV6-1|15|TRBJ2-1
CASSELGMSQGEQFF
TGTGCCAGCAGTGAATTAGGGATGTCTCAGGGTGAGCAGTTCTTC
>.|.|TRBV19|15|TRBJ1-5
CASAYRQTDNQPQHF
TGTGCCAGTGCATACCGGCAGACAGACAATCAGCCCCAGCATTTT
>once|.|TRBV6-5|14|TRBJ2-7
CASSRNAGRGEQYF
TGTGCCAGCAGTCGCAACGCGGGCCGGGGGGAGCAGTACTTC
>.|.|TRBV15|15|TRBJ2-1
CATSRDLIGRGEQFF
TGTGCCACCAGCAGAGATCTAATAGGACGGGGTGAGCAGTTCTTC